The T cell receptor (beta chain) described here comes from a study of siplizumab effects on memory and regulatory T cells. Study-level results: Naive T cells, seemingly more diverse than memory cells, seemed major alloresponse contributors.

A remark on this clone: Antigen specificity is unknown.

TCRdb's copy holds only in-frame clones and misses some; the assay was immunoSEQ multiplex PCR. In the table there are approximately 97,000 clones, approximately 90% of which are singletons. Germline CDR1 is SGHTS and CDR2 is YDEGEE. Deletions cut 0 bases from V and 7 bases from J, with 20 bases between. CDR3 length: 17 residues. Sequencing used CD4+ T cells sorted from blood. The origin of this receptor is a human donor in good health. This sequence joins TRBV5-8 and TRBJ1-5; D not certain. In DNA, the CDR3 is TGTGCCAGCAGCTTGGCCACTAGACGGGGTCGGCACCAGCCCCAGCATTTT. It yields the protein CASSLATRRGRHQPQHF.